This entry describes one T cell receptor (beta chain). This clonotype was seen only a few times. No cognate antigen has been identified for it. Within one base of it there is no much larger clone, and no base qualities were kept. The data stem from a study of human T cells and chemical hapten exposure (dated by TCRdb to the early 2020s). Concerning the study at large: For sensitization, 2% DPC in acetone was applied to a roughly 2 cm by roughly 2 cm area of upper inner arm skin. Throughout the approximately 25-week study period, patients were also given weekly therapeutic DPC doses on the scalp. Patch tests used Finn chambers with 0.01% DPC on the upper back, scored after 6 days by International Contact Dermatitis Research Group standards. The mostly female patient cohort included alopecia areata with under or over 50% scalp involvement, alopecia totalis and alopecia universalis. The libraries were sequenced as a pool, and the TCR yield per sample differed mostly because of small variations in library volumes within the pool. Peripheral blood TCR repertoire changes were tracked in vivo in alopecia patients during primary and secondary sensitization to the hapten diphenylcyclopropenone (DPC). Blood samples were taken from patients before sensitization (week 0) and at 2, 6 and about 24 weeks after DPC sensitization. About 29 alopecia patients gave blood for TCR sequencing at one to four time points (pre-sensitization, 2, 6 and 24 weeks).

In light of the paper, this sample's time point label describes: pre-sensitization, week 0. Per the publication, the treatment or condition label means: therapeutic diphenylcyclopropenone sensitization with weekly scalp DPC. At each patch-test visit, blood was drawn before the patch test was applied. Patients were eligible if aged 18 to 70, diagnosed with alopecia and judged suitable for DPC therapy, and pregnant patients were excluded. Total RNA was extracted from unfractionated whole blood collected in Tempus Blood RNA tubes. Library prep was done by RACE. The listed sequencing device is NextSeq 500. During library preparation, unique molecular identifiers were attached to individual cDNA molecules so that TCRs could be counted in a quantitative, reproducible way. Each blood RNA sample was used to sequence both TCR alpha and TCR beta chains. Per the authors' processing: Samples had a median of roughly 87,000 TCRs, with a range from about 23,224 to 750,000. The Decombinator software suite was used to annotate the V, J and CDR3 of the TCR reads. To make PS versus PT1 abundance plots, every sample was subsampled to the same number of TCRs (28,000). TCRs were defined as expanded if absent before sensitization and observed at least eight times at the 2-week time point. Using fastp trimming at Q25 and MiXCR clonotype assembly, TCRdb reanalyzed the public sequencing data and kept in-frame beta chains. Each entry merges the rows of one CDR3 protein and shows their most common DNA and genes. The V and J calls reflect TCRdb's pipeline rather than the authors' work. The sample has around 300,000 distinct CDR3 sequences on record, approximately 8% of them singletons. The ten largest account for 1.2% of the sample.

The CDR3 has 16 amino acids, counting the end cysteine and phenylalanine. The entry retains the CDR3 DNA only, 48 bases that are in frame from base 1. Between the V and J ends, shortened by 7 bases and 2 bases respectively, the junction contains 18 bases. The germline V gene provides CDR1 MNHEY and CDR2 SVGAGI. Results the study describes overall, beyond this receptor: DPC sensitization did not change how many TCRs were above 1 in 1000 frequency, and no evidence was found of alterations in global repertoire structure. Repeated subsampling changed both the strength of the expansion versus patch-test correlation and the threshold at which the correlation became significant. Expanded TCRs formed significantly more large CDR3 similarity clusters than pre-sensitization or healthy control sets, consistent with antigen-driven responses. Because all patients had alopecia, a presumed autoimmune disease, the immune response of the patients might differ from that of healthy individuals. Patch test score correlated positively with the number of PT1 expanded TCRs, reaching significance at thresholds 8, 16 and 32 but not at 4.

The clonotype originates from a man aged 18 to 35 with alopecia areata. Some clones in this sample may be carry-over from other donors' samples. The starting material was whole blood, obtained in connection with sensitization to the hapten diphenylcyclopropenone (DPC). The rearranged segments are TRBV6-5 and TRBJ1-5; TRBD1 is a possible D gene, resting on 6 matching bases. CDR3 reads: CASTLRAGVGNQPQHF. The DNA reads TGTGCCAGCACTCTAAGGGCAGGGGTTGGCAATCAGCCCCAGCATTTT.